These 30 T cell receptor beta chains originate from one sample sequenced in a study of blood T cell repertoires in COVID-19. The table came from immunoSEQ multiplex PCR; TCRdb's copy has only in-frame clones and leaves some out. The data hold just over 350,000 clones, with approximately 86% observed a single time. The sample was peripheral blood. Receptors originate from a woman between 55 and 75 years old with COVID-19, enrolled during active disease.

The J gene is TRBJ2-3, the V gene TRBV3-1 (or the pseudogene TRBV3-2); TRBD2 aligns across 11 bases. The CDR3 is 16 residues long. CDR1 is LGHDT and CDR2 is YNNKEL in the germline V gene (reference sequence). V lost 4 bases and J lost 1; bases outside the gene matches: 4. The CDR3 nucleotides are TGTGCCAGCAGCCGTGGGACTAGCGGACGCACAGATACGCAGTATTTT. Translation: CASSRGTSGRTDTQYF.

This chain uses TRBV13 with TRBJ2-1; TRBD2 matches at 13 bases. Germline CDR1 PRHDT, CDR2 FYEKMQ (reference sequence). The CDR3 totals 19 residues. V shed 4 bases, J shed 4 bases, and the junction held 13 bases outside the gene matches. Here the CDR3 DNA reads TGTGCCAGCAGCTCTCAGACTAGCGGGGGGAACACACCTTACAATGAGCAGTTCTTC. Translation gives CASSSQTSGGNTPYNEQFF.

The chain joins TRBV5-6 to TRBJ1-3; TRBD1 matches 7 bases. The V and J ends lost 4 bases and 0 bases, in that order; junction bases with no gene match: 4. The CDR3 spans 15 residues. CDR1 SGHDT and CDR2 YYEEEE come from the germline V gene. The CDR3 protein is CASSLGQSSGNTIYF. The DNA of the CDR3 is TGTGCCAGCAGCCTGGGACAGAGCTCTGGAAACACCATATATTTT.

The rearrangement uses TRBV30 and TRBJ1-2; the D is unclear. The V gene's germline CDR1 is GTSNPN and CDR2 SVGIG (reference sequence). The CDR3 spans 14 residues. V dropped 3 bases and J dropped 7 bases, with 18 bases sitting between them. Here the CDR3 reads CAWRVKQVLSGYTF. The CDR3 bases are TGTGCCTGGAGAGTCAAGCAGGTTTTGTCTGGCTACACCTTC.

This sequence joins TRBV9 and TRBJ2-5; possible D gene TRBD2, 7 bases. Trimming pared 2 bases from V and 0 bases from J, leaving 17 bases between. The CDR3 contains 17 residues. Germline CDR1 SGDLS, CDR2 YYNGEE. CDR3: CASSVSVGGGDQETQYF. The DNA for the CDR3 is TGTGCCAGCAGCGTTTCGGTGGGAGGGGGGGACCAAGAGACCCAGTACTTC.

This clone was recorded once. The rearrangement links TRBV19 to TRBJ1-1; D remains unclear. V was trimmed by 6 bases and J by 0 bases, leaving 8 bases between them. CDR3 length: 13 amino acids. Per the germline V gene, CDR1 is LNHDA and CDR2 is SQIVND (reference sequence). This chain's CDR3 is CASSQVMNTEAFF. The DNA of the CDR3 is TGTGCCAGTAGCCAGGTGATGAACACTGAAGCTTTCTTT.

V is TRBV2 and J is TRBJ2-1; D remains unclear. Germline CDR1 reads SNHLY; CDR2 reads FYNNEI. CDR3 length equals 11 residues. Trimming pared 8 bases from V and 7 bases from J, leaving 9 bases between. The CDR3: CASGPQNEQFF. The CDR3 region has the DNA TGTGCCAGCGGTCCCCAGAATGAGCAGTTCTTC. The full variable domain, with the rest looked up from reference TRBV2 and TRBJ2-1, is EPEVTQTPSHQVTQMGQEVILRCVPISNHLYFYWYRQILGQKVEFLVSFYNNEISEKSEIFDDQFSVERPDGSNFTLKIRSTKLEDSAMYFCASGPQNEQFFGPGTRLTVL.

The chain combines TRBV18 with TRBJ2-3; D ambiguous. V lost 6 bases, J lost 4 bases, and 5 bases lay in between. This CDR3 comprises 11 residues. The V gene's germline CDR1 is KGHSH and CDR2 LQKENI. CDR3 residues: CASSEPDTQYF. The CDR3 region has the DNA TGTGCCAGCTCTGAGCCAGATACGCAGTATTTT. The full variable domain, with the rest looked up from reference TRBV18 and TRBJ2-3, is NAGVMQNPRHLVRRRGQEARLRCSPMKGHSHVYWYRQLPEEGLKFMVYLQKENIIDESGMPKERFSAEFPKEGPSILRIQQVVRGDSAAYFCASSEPDTQYFGPGTRLTVL.

The chain links TRBV7-5 to TRBJ1-5; the DNA was not used to check the table's D call, TRBD1. TRBV7-5 is deemed a pseudogene. This CDR3 is 14 amino acids long. CDR3 protein: CARSFDRGKEPQHF. The CDR3 bases are TGTGCCAGAAGCTTTGACAGGGGGAAAGAGCCCCAGCATTTT.

The gene calls are TRBV27 and TRBJ2-3; possible D gene TRBD2, 6 bases. Germline V lookup: CDR1 MNHEY, CDR2 SMNVEV (reference sequence). Trimming stripped 5 bases from V and 4 bases from J, with 19 bases between. The CDR3 has 16 residues. CDR3 sequence reads: CASSTLVGGVADTQYF. The CDR3 DNA follows: TGTGCCAGCAGTACCTTGGTGGGCGGGGTGGCAGATACGCAGTATTTT.

This rearrangement joins TRBV6-2 or TRBV6-3 to TRBJ2-3; 8 positions agree with TRBD1. The trim removed 5 bases at V and 4 bases at J, leaving 11 bases unmatched. The CDR3 covers 16 residues. The germline CDR1 and CDR2 sequences are MNHEY and SVGEGT. The DNA for the CDR3 is TGTGCCAGCAGTGACCCCGGGACAGGACCGCCAGATACGCAGTATTTT. This codes for CASSDPGTGPPDTQYF.

The chain links TRBV5-1 to TRBJ1-6, with 11 nucleotides matching TRBD1. Germline V gene sequence: CDR1 SGHRS, CDR2 YFSETQ. This CDR3 is built from 15 residues. The ends lost 2 bases at V and 9 bases at J; junction bases unmatched: 4. CDR3 residues: CASSFTGTGGSPLHF. CDR3 in DNA: TGCGCCAGCAGCTTCACCGGGACAGGGGGTTCACCCCTCCACTTT.

The V gene is TRBV7-2, the J gene TRBJ2-5, with D perhaps TRBD1 (5 bases). The CDR3 totals 13 residues. Germline assignment: CDR1 SGHTA and CDR2 FQGNSA. The ends were cut back, 3 bases at V and 5 bases at J, with 10 bases in the middle. CDR3 sequence reads: CASSFNSGETQYF. CDR3 DNA sequence: TGTGCCAGCAGCTTTAACTCAGGGGAGACCCAGTACTTC.

The chain uses TRBV7-8 and TRBJ1-1; maybe TRBD1 (6 bases). Germline V lookup: CDR1 SGHVS, CDR2 FQNEAQ. Trimming cost V 5 bases and J 3 bases, with 13 bases left between them. This CDR3 region has 14 residues. CDR3 residues: CASSGREGDTEAFF. The CDR3 DNA reads as TGTGCCAGCAGCGGCAGGGAGGGGGACACTGAAGCTTTCTTT.

The rearrangement links TRBV2 to TRBJ2-3; no reliable D call. V was shortened by 4 bases and J by 0 bases, with 8 bases between the two germline ends. Looked up from germline, CDR1 is SNHLY and CDR2 is FYNNEI. This CDR3 is 14 amino acids long. In DNA, the CDR3 is TGTGCCAGCAGTGGACTGATTAGCACAGATACGCAGTATTTT. Protein sequence: CASSGLISTDTQYF.

This sequence joins TRBV9 and TRBJ2-5; 10 nucleotides match TRBD1. From germline, CDR1 is SGDLS and CDR2 YYNGEE. The CDR3 extends over 15 amino acids. The junction had 8 bases not matched to a gene; V was cut back by 4 bases and J by 5 bases. This CDR3 reads CASSPRQGARETQYF. In DNA form, the CDR3 reads TGTGCCAGCAGCCCACGACAGGGGGCAAGGGAGACCCAGTACTTC.

The rearrangement joins TRBV2 to TRBJ1-5, with 7 bases identical to TRBD1. Germline CDR1 reads SNHLY; CDR2 reads FYNNEI. This CDR3 is built from 15 residues. V shed 4 bases, J shed 7 bases, and the junction held 10 bases outside the gene matches. Written as DNA, the CDR3 is TGTGCCAGCAGTGGGGAGGACAGGTCAACCCAGCCCCAGCATTTT. It yields the protein CASSGEDRSTQPQHF. Complete variable domain (other parts from reference TRBV2 and TRBJ1-5): EPEVTQTPSHQVTQMGQEVILRCVPISNHLYFYWYRQILGQKVEFLVSFYNNEISEKSEIFDDQFSVERPDGSNFTLKIRSTKLEDSAMYFCASSGEDRSTQPQHFGDGTRLSIL.

The genes are TRBV6-4 and TRBJ2-1; 8 bases match TRBD1. The germline V gene encodes CDR1 MRHNA and CDR2 SNTAGT. V was pared by 4 bases and J by 2 bases, with 7 bases of the junction left unmatched. CDR3 length: 16 residues. In nucleotides, the CDR3 is TGTGCCAGCAGTGTGGAGGACAGGGTACCCTACAATGAGCAGTTCTTC. It specifies CASSVEDRVPYNEQFF.

CDR3 sequence reads: CASSSWAFDSGNTIYF. In DNA form, the CDR3 reads TGTGCCAGCAGCTCCTGGGCATTCGACTCTGGAAACACCATATATTTT. V gene TRBV7-2 combines with J gene TRBJ1-3; D gene uncertain. CDR3 length: 16 amino acids. V dropped 4 bases and J dropped 0 bases, with 13 bases sitting between them. Germline V gene data show CDR1 as SGHTA and CDR2 as FQGNSA.

This clone was seen just once. This rearrangement joins TRBV9 to TRBJ2-1, with TRBD1 as a possible D gene (6 bases). Trimming removed 4 bases at V and 7 bases at J, with 21 bases between. This CDR3 region has 16 residues. The germline gives CDR1 SGDLS, CDR2 YYNGEE. The CDR3 is CASSKGGVEVINEQFF. Written as DNA, the CDR3 is TGTGCCAGCAGCAAAGGGGGAGTTGAGGTTATAAATGAGCAGTTCTTC.

This chain joins TRBV19 and TRBJ1-2; D is perhaps TRBD1 (6 bases). Germline-derived CDR1 and CDR2 are LNHDA and SQIVND (reference sequence). CDR3 length equals 12 residues. V was trimmed by 6 bases and J by 6 bases, leaving 11 bases between them. CDR3 bases: TGTGCCAGTAGGATATCAGGGGATGGCTACACCTTC. Encoded protein: CASRISGDGYTF.

This chain joins TRBV27 and TRBJ1-6, with D perhaps matching TRBD1 (6 bases). Looked up from germline, CDR1 is MNHEY and CDR2 is SMNVEV (reference sequence). This CDR3 contains 14 residues. V shed 6 bases and J shed 3 bases, with 9 bases lying between them. The CDR3 here is CASRQGDYNSPLHF. The CDR3 DNA reads as TGTGCCAGCAGACAGGGAGACTATAATTCACCCCTCCACTTT.

This chain uses TRBV4-1 with TRBJ1-4; 7 nucleotides line up with TRBD1. Trimming removed 3 bases from V and 3 bases from J; junction bases left unmatched: 7. CDR1 and CDR2 (germline): MGHRA, YSYEKL. This CDR3 spans 16 amino acids. This CDR3 is CASSQAPGQPNEKLFF. As DNA, the CDR3 is TGCGCCAGCAGCCAGGCCCCGGGACAGCCTAATGAAAAACTGTTTTTT.

This clone has just one count. The DNA for the CDR3 is TGTGCCAGCAGCCAAGACCCAGCGGGGGGCCACAATGAGCAGTTCTTC. This sequence encodes CASSQDPAGGHNEQFF. The chain couples TRBV4-2 to TRBJ2-1; 9 bases are shared with TRBD2. V was clipped by 0 bases and J by 5 bases; unmatched bases: 5. Germline CDR1 and CDR2: LGHNA and YNFKEQ. CDR3 size: 16 residues.

The chain is built from TRBV20-1 and TRBJ1-1; tentative D call: TRBD1 (5 bases). Germline V gene data show CDR1 as DFQATT and CDR2 as SNEGSKA (reference sequence). The CDR3 is made up of 11 amino acids. Trimming shortened V by 5 bases and J by 1 base, and 5 bases separated the two germline ends. In DNA form, the CDR3 reads TGCAGTGCTCAGGGGAACACTGAAGCTTTCTTT. Amino acid sequence: CSAQGNTEAFF.

This clone has only a few counts. This chain links TRBV18 with TRBJ2-3, with D possibly TRBD1 on 6 matching bases. There are 15 residues in the CDR3. CDR1 and CDR2 (germline): KGHSH, LQKENI. The V end lost 0 bases, the J end lost 0 bases, and 7 bases lay between the germline ends. Written as DNA, the CDR3 is TGTGCCAGCTCACCACCGGACAGAAGCACAGATACGCAGTATTTT. Amino acid sequence: CASSPPDRSTDTQYF.

A word on this clone: At the DNA level, this CDR3 is encoded by other sequences in the same sample as well. This chain joins TRBV3-1 (or the pseudogene TRBV3-2) and TRBJ2-1; D is perhaps TRBD2 (5 bases). Trimming stripped 1 base from V and 9 bases from J, with 7 bases between. CDR1 is LGHDT and CDR2 is YNNKEL in the germline V gene (reference sequence). CDR3 length: 12 residues. CDR3 bases: TGTGCCAGCAGCCAAGGAAGCGGTGAGCAGTTCTTC. This sequence encodes CASSQGSGEQFF.

This chain links TRBV30 with TRBJ1-2; D is perhaps TRBD1 (6 bases). Per the germline V gene, CDR1 is GTSNPN and CDR2 is SVGIG (reference sequence). CDR3 length: 15 residues. V was clipped by 3 bases and J by 4 bases, with 18 bases between them. The CDR3 DNA reads as TGTGCCTGGAGCGATCCCAGGACAGTGGCCTATGGCTACACCTTC. Translated: CAWSDPRTVAYGYTF.

The chain uses TRBV9 and TRBJ2-7; possibly TRBD2 for D (5 bases). Per the germline V gene, CDR1 is SGDLS and CDR2 is YYNGEE. With 0 bases removed from V and 2 bases from J, the gap between germline ends came to 9 bases. The CDR3 length is 14 residues. DNA for the CDR3: TGTGCCAGCAGCGTAGAGGAGGACCCCTACGAGCAGTACTTC. Protein product: CASSVEEDPYEQYF.

The chain joins TRBV18 to TRBJ1-1; the match to TRBD1 covers 8 bases. CDR3 length equals 14 residues. V lost 4 bases to trimming and J lost 7 bases; unmatched junction nucleotides: 8. Germline loops: CDR1 KGHSH, CDR2 LQKENI. The CDR3: CASSLNNGQGEAFF. In DNA form, the CDR3 reads TGTGCCAGCTCACTCAACAACGGACAGGGTGAAGCTTTCTTT.